A single sample gave rise to the 21 T cell receptor beta chains below, sequenced in a study of OX40 agonist ivuxolimab in advanced cancers. TCRdb's copy holds only in-frame clones and misses some; the assay was immunoSEQ multiplex PCR. The sample contains some 100,000 clones, about 90% of which appear only once. The material was CD4+ or CD8+ T cells sorted from blood, obtained in a trial of the OX40 agonist ivuxolimab. The receptors derive from an adult with an advanced solid tumor such as melanoma, head and neck, liver or kidney cancer.

This sequence joins TRBV6-5 and TRBJ2-7, with D possibly TRBD1 on 5 matching bases. The CDR3 is made up of 13 amino acids. V lost 2 bases and J lost 6, with 11 bases in between. The germline V gene encodes CDR1 MNHEY and CDR2 SVGAGI. CDR3 protein: CASSYGQGSEQYF. The CDR3 DNA follows: TGTGCCAGCAGTTACGGGCAGGGAAGCGAGCAGTACTTC.

The chain links TRBV18 to TRBJ1-4; the D is unclear. Germline lookup yields CDR1 KGHSH and CDR2 LQKENI. The CDR3 covers 13 residues. The V and J ends lost 4 bases and 5 bases respectively, with 8 bases between them. As DNA, the CDR3 is TGTGCCAGCTCACGCGGGTTGAATGAAAAACTGTTTTTT. Its protein is CASSRGLNEKLFF. The variable domain in full, completed from reference TRBV18 and TRBJ1-4, reads NAGVMQNPRHLVRRRGQEARLRCSPMKGHSHVYWYRQLPEEGLKFMVYLQKENIIDESGMPKERFSAEFPKEGPSILRIQQVVRGDSAAYFCASSRGLNEKLFFGSGTQLSVL.

The chain couples TRBV5-1 to TRBJ1-6; TRBD1 might be the D (6 bases). Germline CDR1 and CDR2: SGHRS and YFSETQ. The CDR3 runs 15 residues. The ends were cut back, 5 bases at V and 7 bases at J, with 16 bases in the middle. CDR3 sequence: CASRTTADSNSPLHF. CDR3 DNA: TGCGCCAGCAGAACTACCGCGGACAGCAATTCACCCCTCCACTTT.

This clone was observed a single time. This chain joins TRBV20-1 and TRBJ1-1; D uncertain. The CDR3 is 11 residues long. Germline V gives CDR1 DFQATT, CDR2 SNEGSKA (reference sequence). V was shortened by 5 bases and J by 8 bases, with 12 bases between the two germline ends. CDR3 sequence: CSARPAIEAFF. The CDR3 nucleotides read TGCAGTGCTCGCCCAGCCATAGAAGCTTTCTTT.

The gene calls are TRBV6-1 and TRBJ1-4; D remains ambiguous. The CDR3 loop spans 13 amino acids. Germline CDR1 MNHNS, CDR2 SASEGT. The V end lost 11 bases, the J end lost 7 bases, and 17 bases lay between the germline ends. CDR3 in DNA: TGTGCCGCCACGGCCAATGTCGGTGAAAAACTGTTTTTT. It encodes CAATANVGEKLFF.

The CDR3 sequence: CASSLAPLREETQYF. DNA of the CDR3: TGTGCCAGCAGCCTGGCGCCCCTCCGGGAAGAGACCCAGTACTTC. The chain has TRBV7-6 and TRBJ2-5; D uncertain. In germline, CDR1 is SGHVS, CDR2 FNYEAQ. V lost 5 bases, J lost 3 bases, and 16 bases lay in between. The CDR3 consists of 15 residues.

J is TRBJ1-5 and V is TRBV19, with 7 positions matching TRBD1. The CDR3 spans 16 residues. Trimming at V came to 6 bases and at J to 5 bases, leaving 13 bases not matched to a gene. The germline V gene has CDR1 LNHDA and CDR2 SQIVND (reference sequence). CDR3: CASRRQGRSQDQPQHF. CDR3 bases: TGTGCCAGTAGAAGACAGGGAAGGAGTCAGGATCAGCCCCAGCATTTT.

This chain links TRBV29-1 with TRBJ2-6; D is undetermined. V lost 4 bases and J lost 4, with 8 bases in between. The CDR3 runs 13 residues. The germline gives CDR1 SQVTM, CDR2 ANQGSEA. CDR3 sequence (DNA): TGCAGCGTTGCGGCCTCAGGGGCCAACGTCCTGACTTTC. Its protein is CSVAASGANVLTF. Full variable domain (missing parts from reference TRBV29-1 and TRBJ2-6): SAVISQKPSRDICQRGTSLTIQCQVDSQVTMMFWYRQQPGQSLTLIATANQGSEATYESGFVIDKFPISRPNLTFSTLTVSNMSPEDSSIYLCSVAASGANVLTFGAGSRLTVL.

This chain links TRBV5-4 with TRBJ2-7; possibly TRBD2 for D (6 bases). The CDR3 runs 15 residues. The V gene lost 0 bases and the J gene lost 0 bases, with 10 bases spanning the gap. In germline, CDR1 is SGHNT, CDR2 YYREEE (reference sequence). The CDR3 DNA reads TGTGCCAGCAGCTTGGCGGGAGTAAGCTCCTACGAGCAGTACTTC. Its protein is CASSLAGVSSYEQYF.

This chain connects TRBV7-3 to TRBJ2-2, with TRBD1 matching 7 bases. The length of the CDR3 is 16 residues. Trimming cost V 4 bases and J 0 bases; bases outside gene matches: 5. CDR1 SGHTA and CDR2 FQGTGA come from the germline V gene. CDR3 residues: CASSYSGTANTGELFF. In nucleotides, the CDR3 is TGTGCCAGCAGCTACTCCGGGACAGCGAACACCGGGGAGCTGTTTTTT.

This chain uses TRBV7-2 with TRBJ1-1; unclear D gene. Germline V CDR1 and CDR2: SGHTA, FQGNSA. Trimming shortened V by 3 bases and J by 1 base, and 12 bases separated the two germline ends. The CDR3 sequence is 15 residues long. The CDR3 loop reads CASSLDSSENTEAFF. The CDR3 bases are TGTGCCAGCAGCTTGGATTCCAGTGAGAACACTGAAGCTTTCTTT.

This clone was counted between two and nine times. The chain couples TRBV7-3 to TRBJ2-7, with 11 bases lining up with TRBD1. There are 15 residues in the CDR3. V shed 3 bases and J 4 bases; nucleotides not matched to a gene: 5. Per the germline V gene, CDR1 is SGHTA and CDR2 is FQGTGA. CDR3 amino acids: CASSFGQGAGYEQYF. CDR3 bases: TGTGCCAGCAGCTTCGGACAGGGGGCTGGATACGAGCAGTACTTC.

The chain links TRBV4-3 to TRBJ1-2; no definite D call. The CDR3 extends over 14 amino acids. Germline V gene lookup returns CDR1 LGHNA and CDR2 YSLEER. Trimming pared 9 bases from V and 0 bases from J, leaving 14 bases between. The CDR3 sequence: CASSNGGPNYGYTF. The CDR3 nucleotides are TGCGCCAGTTCTAACGGCGGGCCTAACTATGGCTACACCTTC.

The chain links TRBV11-3 to TRBJ2-3; D not certain. There are 13 residues in the CDR3. Trimming shortened V by 3 bases and J by 3 bases, and 7 bases separated the two germline ends. Germline V gives CDR1 SGHNT, CDR2 YENEEA. CDR3 amino acids: CASSFRGTDTQYF. The CDR3 DNA is TGTGCCAGCAGCTTCCGTGGGACAGATACGCAGTATTTT. The variable domain in full, completed from reference TRBV11-3 and TRBJ2-3, reads EAGVVQSPRYKIIEKKQPVAFWCNPISGHNTLYWYLQNLGQGPELLIRYENEEAVDDSQLPKDRFSAERLKGVDSTLKIQPAELGDSAVYLCASSFRGTDTQYFGPGTRLTVL.

In DNA form, the CDR3 reads TGTGCCAGCTCACCACAATCGGGTGCGAGCAATCAGCCCCAGCATTTT. It encodes CASSPQSGASNQPQHF. This rearrangement joins TRBV18 to TRBJ1-5; D call uncertain. Trimming removed 1 base from V and 1 base from J, with 11 bases in between. The CDR3 consists of 16 residues. CDR1 is KGHSH and CDR2 is LQKENI in the germline V gene.

This clone was observed once. The V call is TRBV7-6, the J call TRBJ2-3; no clear D. The V and J ends lost 5 bases and 4 bases respectively, with 13 bases between them. Looked up from germline, CDR1 is SGHVS and CDR2 is FNYEAQ. There are 14 residues in the CDR3. As DNA, the CDR3 is TGTGCCAGCAGCGAGACACGGAGCGCAGATACGCAGTATTTT. Amino acid sequence: CASSETRSADTQYF.

This rearrangement joins TRBV6-5 to TRBJ2-7; D is perhaps TRBD2 (6 bases). There are 14 residues in the CDR3. CDR1 is MNHEY, CDR2 SVGAGI, per germline. V lost 5 bases and J lost 2, with 13 bases in between. The DNA for the CDR3 is TGTGCCAGCAGTCCCCGGGGGAACCCCTACGAGCAGTACTTC. Its protein product is CASSPRGNPYEQYF.

This clone was detected a few times. V gene TRBV7-9 combines with J gene TRBJ1-2, with 8 positions matching TRBD1. The ends lost 5 bases at V and 2 bases at J; junction bases unmatched: 4. The CDR3 extends over 14 amino acids. Germline V gene data show CDR1 as SEHNR and CDR2 as FQNEAQ (reference sequence). CDR3: CASSLRDRNYGYTF. The CDR3 DNA reads as TGTGCCAGCAGCCTAAGGGACAGGAACTATGGCTACACCTTC.

CDR3 coding DNA: TGTGCCAGCAGCCGAGACAAACACACTGAAGCTTTCTTT. It is translated as CASSRDKHTEAFF. V and J are TRBV7-3 and TRBJ1-1, with no clear D. The V gene lost 5 bases and the J gene lost 3 bases, with 10 bases spanning the gap. CDR1 is SGHTA and CDR2 is FQGTGA in the germline V gene. The CDR3 contains 13 residues. The whole variable domain, filled in from reference TRBV7-3 and TRBJ1-1, reads GAGVSQTPSNKVTEKGKYVELRCDPISGHTALYWYRQSLGQGPEFLIYFQGTGAADDSGLPNDRFFAVRPEGSVSTLKIQRTERGDSAVYLCASSRDKHTEAFFGQGTRLTVV.

The chain is built from TRBV4-3 and TRBJ1-1; D possibly corresponds to TRBD1 (6 bases). This CDR3 is 14 amino acids long. The germline CDR1 and CDR2 sequences are LGHNA and YSLEER. The germline V and J ends were trimmed by 6 bases and 5 bases, with 16 bases remaining between them. This CDR3 is CASSDTGPWTEAFF. The CDR3 DNA reads as TGCGCCAGCAGTGATACAGGGCCGTGGACTGAAGCTTTCTTT.

This clone has more than one count but fewer than ten. The CDR3 protein is CATLRGLGGTEAFF. CDR3 coding DNA: TGTGCCACGCTCAGGGGGCTAGGGGGCACTGAAGCTTTCTTT. The chain joins TRBV6-5 to TRBJ1-1; 8 bases fit TRBD1. Per germline, CDR1 MNHEY and CDR2 SVGAGI. The CDR3 is made up of 14 amino acids. V gave up 10 bases and J gave up 4 bases; unmatched junction bases: 11.